This record covers a single T cell receptor (beta chain). The antigen is undetermined. The data derive from a study of T cell responses to AZD1222 COVID-19 vaccine. Study observations and caveats: All repertoire sampling was performed exclusively after the peak T cell response. Variant regions that are unmutated are reportedly the target of nearly half of spike-specific TCRs.

Here immunoSEQ multiplex PCR was the method, and the copy in TCRdb shows in-frame clones only, minus some. The sample has more than 110,000 clones, approximately 86% seen once. CDR1 SQVTM and CDR2 ANQGSEA come from the germline V gene. V was cut by 1 base and J by 3 bases, with 10 bases left in between. This CDR3 spans 13 amino acids. The chain carries TRBV29-1 and TRBJ2-7; D might be TRBD1 (6 bases). Source: peripheral blood, taken on day 0 of AZD1222 vaccination. The TCR originated in an adult in good health. CDR3 amino acids: CSVEVWDNYEQYF. The CDR3, as DNA: TGCAGCGTTGAAGTCTGGGACAACTACGAGCAGTACTTC.